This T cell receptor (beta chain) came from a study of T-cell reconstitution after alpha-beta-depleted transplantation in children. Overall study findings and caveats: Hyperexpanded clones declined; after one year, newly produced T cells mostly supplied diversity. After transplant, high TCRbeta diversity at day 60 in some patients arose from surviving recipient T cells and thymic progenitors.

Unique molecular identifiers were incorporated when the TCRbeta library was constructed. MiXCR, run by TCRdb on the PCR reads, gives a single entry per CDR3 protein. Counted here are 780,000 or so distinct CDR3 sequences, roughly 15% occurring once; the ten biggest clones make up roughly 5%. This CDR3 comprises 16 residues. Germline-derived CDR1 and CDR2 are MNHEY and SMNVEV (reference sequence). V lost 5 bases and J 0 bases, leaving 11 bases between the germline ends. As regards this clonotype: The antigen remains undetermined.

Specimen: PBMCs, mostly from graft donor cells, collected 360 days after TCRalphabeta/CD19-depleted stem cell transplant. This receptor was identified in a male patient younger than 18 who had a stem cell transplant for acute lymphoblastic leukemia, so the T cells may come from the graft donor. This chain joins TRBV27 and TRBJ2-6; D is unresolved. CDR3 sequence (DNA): TGTGCCAGCAGTCCCCCCCCGGTCTCTGGGGCCAACGTCCTGACTTTC. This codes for CASSPPPVSGANVLTF. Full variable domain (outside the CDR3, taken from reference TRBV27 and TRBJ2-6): EAQVTQNPRYLITVTGKKLTVTCSQNMNHEYMSWYRQDPGLGLRQIYYSMNVEVTDKGDVPEGYKVSRKEKRNFPLILESPSPNQTSLYFCASSPPPVSGANVLTFGAGSRLTVL.